This T cell receptor (beta chain) was documented in a study of Graves' ophthalmopathy and Graves' hyperthyroidism. Study results and caveats: Blood samples also showed most expanded thyroid clonotypes exceeding 0.001 frequency.

This clonotype has at least ten counts. Its antigen is undetermined. CDR1 SQVTM and CDR2 ANQGSEA come from the germline V gene. CDR3 length equals 16 residues. V was shortened by 3 bases and J by 1 base, with 19 bases between the two germline ends. RNA transcripts served as template for amplifying TCR beta CDR3 sequences. An initial RT-PCR round employing HTBI primers preceded a second-round multiplex PCR. TCRdb reprocessed the multiplex PCR reads with MiXCR, giving one entry per CDR3 protein. The sample records a few hundred thousand distinct CDR3 sequences, about 18% being singletons. Hyperthyroidism was classified as stable if no ophthalmopathy occurred within 18 months of follow-up. Pregnancy or lactation, uncontrolled infections and other autoimmune diseases were grounds for excluding patients.

The genes are TRBV29-1 and TRBJ2-7; TRBD2 might be the D (5 bases). This receptor was identified in an adult woman with stable Graves' hyperthyroidism. The source material was peripheral blood. This chain's CDR3 is CSVEWWRAPQSYEQYF. In DNA, the CDR3 is TGCAGCGTTGAGTGGTGGCGGGCCCCCCAATCCTACGAGCAGTACTTC.